This T cell receptor beta chain appears in the sequencing data of a study of a mutant IDH1 vaccine in newly diagnosed glioma. About the study: Before enrollment, patients got radiotherapy alone, temozolomide alone, or mostly the combination.

Profiling relied on immunoSEQ multiplex PCR, and the TCRdb table lists in-frame clones only, not all of them. The sample lists tens of thousands of clones, over 85% seen once, with roughly 0.78% in the top ten. Sample time point: week 47, end of study. All doses held 300 ug of mutant IDH1 20-mer peptide, with topical imiquimod. Regarding this clone: The antigen is not known.

The CDR3 runs to 15 residues. Looked up from germline, CDR1 is SGHNT and CDR2 is YYREEE (reference sequence). V was cut by 4 bases and J by 4 bases, with 14 bases left in between. The clonotype was recovered from a woman aged 50 to 65 with glioma. This rearrangement joins TRBV5-4 to TRBJ1-4; weak D call: TRBD1 (6 bases). The input for sequencing was PBMCs, taken from a glioma patient whose treatment included an IDH1 peptide vaccine. CDR3 sequence (DNA): TGTGCCAGCAGCCCCATTGGGACAAATAATGAAAAACTGTTTTTT. This sequence encodes CASSPIGTNNEKLFF.